This T cell receptor beta chain was recorded in a study of T cells in Graves' hyperthyroidism and ophthalmopathy. CDR1 and CDR2 (germline): MDHEN, SYDVKM. The CDR3 is made up of 15 amino acids. V dropped 4 bases and J dropped 9; count of bases not matched to a gene: 7. Whole-study findings and limits: It was a median about 6 months before onset that the model predicted ophthalmopathy. Among clonotypes expanded in thyroid above 0.001, most were also found in blood.

TCR beta CDR3 sequences were amplified from RNA transcripts. Using the HTBI primer set, a first-round RT-PCR was run on the TCR CDR3. TCRdb analysed the multiplex PCR reads with MiXCR anew, one entry per CDR3 protein. This sample carries about 570,000 distinct CDR3 sequences, around 13% of them seen once, and the ten largest clones take 14%. This clonotype showed up many times. Its antigen is currently unknown. Investigators excluded patients with uncontrolled infection, other autoimmune disease, pregnancy or lactation. The chain employs TRBV28 and TRBJ2-2, with 11 positions matching TRBD1. The sequenced sample consisted of blood. This receptor was identified in a woman in her thirties or forties with Graves' hyperthyroidism. The CDR3 DNA sequence: TGTGCCAGCAGTTCACCGGGACAGGGGGACCGGGAGCTGTTTTTT. As protein: CASSSPGQGDRELFF.